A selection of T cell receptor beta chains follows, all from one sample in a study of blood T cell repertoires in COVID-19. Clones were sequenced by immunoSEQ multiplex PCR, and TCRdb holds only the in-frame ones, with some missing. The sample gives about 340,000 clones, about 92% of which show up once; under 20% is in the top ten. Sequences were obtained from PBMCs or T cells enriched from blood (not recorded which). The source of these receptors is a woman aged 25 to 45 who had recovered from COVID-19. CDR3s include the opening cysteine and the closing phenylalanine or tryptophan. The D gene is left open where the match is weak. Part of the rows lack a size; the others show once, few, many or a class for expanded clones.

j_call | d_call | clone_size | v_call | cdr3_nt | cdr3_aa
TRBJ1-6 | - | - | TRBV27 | TGTGCCAGCAGCCGGGTCAGCAGTCCCTATAATTCACCCCTCCACTTT | CASSRVSSPYNSPLHF
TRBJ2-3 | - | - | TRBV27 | TGTGCCAGCAGACCACTAGTCACAGATACGCAGTATTTT | CASRPLVTDTQYF
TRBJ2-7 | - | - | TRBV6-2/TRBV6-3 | TGTGCCAGCAGTTACCTTTTAACGGGGGTGTCCTACGAGCAGTACTTC | CASSYLLTGVSYEQYF
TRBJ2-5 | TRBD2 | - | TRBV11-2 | TGTGCCAGCAGCTTAACTAGCGGAAAAGAGACCCAGTACTTC | CASSLTSGKETQYF
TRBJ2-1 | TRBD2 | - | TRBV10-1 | TGCGCCAGCAGTGAGTCGTTTGGGACTAGCGGGACGATTTTGGGTTCTGTGCAGTTCTTC | CASSESFGTSGTILGSVQFF
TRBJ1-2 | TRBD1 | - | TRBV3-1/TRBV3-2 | TGTGCCAGCAGCCAAGCCGGGACAGACTATGGCTACACCTTC | CASSQAGTDYGYTF
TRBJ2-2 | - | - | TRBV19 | TGTGCCAGTAGTATGAGGGGGTATCGTGACGGGGAGCTGTTTTTT | CASSMRGYRDGELFF
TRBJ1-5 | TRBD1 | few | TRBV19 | TGTGCCAGTAGGACGGACAGGGGAAGCAATCAGCCCCAGCATTTT | CASRTDRGSNQPQHF
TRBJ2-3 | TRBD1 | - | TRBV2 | TGTGCCAGCAGACAGGGGTTGGACACAGATACGCAGTATTTT | CASRQGLDTDTQYF
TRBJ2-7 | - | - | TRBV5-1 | TGCGCCAGCAGCTTGGCCTACTCCAATTACGAGCAGTACTTC | CASSLAYSNYEQYF
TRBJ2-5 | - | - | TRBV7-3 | TGTGCCAGCAGCTTCGGCCGGGCAGGGGCATCGGAGACCCAGTACTTC | CASSFGRAGASETQYF
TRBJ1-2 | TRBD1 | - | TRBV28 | TGTGCCAGCAGGCTATCCGGGACAGGGGCTAACTATGGCTACACCTTC | CASRLSGTGANYGYTF
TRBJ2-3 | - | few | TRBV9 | TGTGCCAGCAGCGTGGTGGGTCGTGGGTGGGCCAAGACAGATACGCAGTATTTT | CASSVVGRGWAKTDTQYF
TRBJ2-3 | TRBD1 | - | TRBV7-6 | TGTGCCAGCAGCTTAGGGACCACAGGGGAAACGCAGTATTTT | CASSLGTTGETQYF
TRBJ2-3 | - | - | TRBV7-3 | TGTGCCAGCAGCCATTCTACCACAGATACGCAGTATTTT | CASSHSTTDTQYF
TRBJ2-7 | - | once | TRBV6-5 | TGTGCCAGCAGTTACACGGAGACCTACGAGCAGTACTTC | CASSYTETYEQYF
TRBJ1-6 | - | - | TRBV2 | TGTGCCAGCAGTGAACAGGTACCCCTCCACTTT | CASSEQVPLHF
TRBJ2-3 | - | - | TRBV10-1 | TGCGCCAGCCAAACTAGCAGTCGAGATACGCAGTATTTT | CASQTSSRDTQYF
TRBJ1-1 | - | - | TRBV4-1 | TGCGCCAGCAGCCCACGACAAATCATGAACACTGAAGCTTTCTTT | CASSPRQIMNTEAFF
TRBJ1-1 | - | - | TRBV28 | TGTGCCAGCAGCCCGTCGATCGGGACACTAGAAGCTTTCTTT | CASSPSIGTLEAFF
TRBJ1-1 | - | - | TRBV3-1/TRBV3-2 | TGTGCCAGCAGCCCACAGAGGAACACTGAAGCTTTCTTT | CASSPQRNTEAFF
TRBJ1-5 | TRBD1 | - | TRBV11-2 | TGTGCCAGCAGCTTGGGGGGCGGGACAGGCAATCAGCCCCAGCATTTT | CASSLGGGTGNQPQHF
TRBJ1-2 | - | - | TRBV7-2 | TGTGCCAGCAGCATTCTTCAGGGGAATAACTATGGCTACACCTTC | CASSILQGNNYGYTF
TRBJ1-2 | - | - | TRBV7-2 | TGTGCCAGCAGCTTAGGCAGGAACTATGGCTACACCTTC | CASSLGRNYGYTF
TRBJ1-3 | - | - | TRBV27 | TGTGCCAGCAGTTCTATGACAGGTAGAGGAAACACCATATATTTT | CASSSMTGRGNTIYF
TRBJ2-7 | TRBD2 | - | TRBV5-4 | TGTGCCAGCAGCTCCACTAGCGGGTCCTACGAGCAGTACTTC | CASSSTSGSYEQYF
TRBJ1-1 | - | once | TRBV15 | TGTGCCACCAGCAGAGCCAGGACAGACACTGAAGCTTTCTTT | CATSRARTDTEAFF
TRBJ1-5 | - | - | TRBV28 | TGTGCCAGCAGTCCCCAGATTCAGCCCCAGCATTTT | CASSPQIQPQHF
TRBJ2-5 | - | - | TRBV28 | TGTGCCAGCAGTTTAGCAGGGATGGAGACCCAGTACTTC | CASSLAGMETQYF
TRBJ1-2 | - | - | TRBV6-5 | TGTGCCAGCAGGTCTACAGGGAAGGGCTATGGCTACACCTTC | CASRSTGKGYGYTF
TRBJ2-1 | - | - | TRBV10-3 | TGTGCCATCAGTGAGGGACTATTTGAGCAGTTCTTC | CAISEGLFEQFF
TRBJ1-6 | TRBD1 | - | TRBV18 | TGTGCCAGCTCACCCTGGGACAGGGGGAATAATTCACCCCTCCACTTT | CASSPWDRGNNSPLHF
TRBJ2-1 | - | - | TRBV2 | TGTGCCAGCAGCTTAGCGGTAAGCTCCTACAATGAGCAGTTCTTC | CASSLAVSSYNEQFF
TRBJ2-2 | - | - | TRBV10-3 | TGTGCCATCAGTGAGATGGCGGTTCTCACCGGGGAGCTGTTTTTT | CAISEMAVLTGELFF
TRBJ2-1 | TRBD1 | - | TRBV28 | TGTGCCATCCAGGGGGCTTCCTACAATGAGCAGTTCTTC | CAIQGASYNEQFF
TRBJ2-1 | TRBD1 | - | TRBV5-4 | TGTGCCAGCAGCTTGACTCCGGGACAGGGCGATGAGCAGTTCTTC | CASSLTPGQGDEQFF
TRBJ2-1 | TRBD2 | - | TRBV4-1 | TGCGCCAGCAGCCAAGTTAGCGGGGCCAATGAGCAGTTCTTC | CASSQVSGANEQFF
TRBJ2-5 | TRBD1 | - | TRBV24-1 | TGTGCCACCAGTCCAGGGGGCCGAGAGACCCAGTACTTC | CATSPGGRETQYF
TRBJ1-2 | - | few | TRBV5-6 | TGTGCCAGCAGCTTGCTCCAGATCAATGGCTACACCTTC | CASSLLQINGYTF
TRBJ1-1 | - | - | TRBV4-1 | TGCGCCAGCAGCCAGGACAGTGAAGCTTTCTTT | CASSQDSEAFF
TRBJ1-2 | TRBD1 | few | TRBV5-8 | TGTGCCAGCAGCCGGACAGGGGCCTATGGCTACACCTTC | CASSRTGAYGYTF
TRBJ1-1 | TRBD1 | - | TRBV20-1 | TGCAGTGCTACCGACAGGGAAGAAGCTTTCTTT | CSATDREEAFF
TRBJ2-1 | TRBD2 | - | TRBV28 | TGTGCCAGCCCCCCTAGCGGAGCCCTCGGTAATGAGCAGTTCTTC | CASPPSGALGNEQFF
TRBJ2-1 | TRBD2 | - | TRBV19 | TGTGCCAGTAGAAAAAAACCCGGGACTAGCGGGGGCCTTTATTCCAAGGAGCAGTTCTTC | CASRKKPGTSGGLYSKEQFF
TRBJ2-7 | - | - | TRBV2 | TGTGCCACCTCGTGGAGTTCCTACGAGCAGTACTTC | CATSWSSYEQYF
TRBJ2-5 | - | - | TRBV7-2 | TGTGCCAGCAGCTTAAGGCAGGGAGAGACCCAGTACTTC | CASSLRQGETQYF
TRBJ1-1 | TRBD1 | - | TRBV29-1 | TGCAGCGTTGAAAGGACAGGTGAGAACACTGAAGCTTTCTTT | CSVERTGENTEAFF
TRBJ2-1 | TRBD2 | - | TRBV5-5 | TGTGCCAGCAGCCGACTAGCGGGGGAAAATGAGCAGTTCTTC | CASSRLAGENEQFF
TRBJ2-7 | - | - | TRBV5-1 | TGCGCCAGCAGCGACGGGGGGACAGGTGGCTACGAGCAGTACTTC | CASSDGGTGGYEQYF
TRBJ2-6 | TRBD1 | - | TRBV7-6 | TGTGCCAGCAGCTCCCGGACAGGGGGCGCTGGGGCCAACGTCCTGACTTTC | CASSSRTGGAGANVLTF
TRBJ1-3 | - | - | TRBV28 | TGTGCCAGCAGTAAAAGGGGCAGGCGCCAAGACCCCTCTGGAAACACCATATATTTT | CASSKRGRRQDPSGNTIYF